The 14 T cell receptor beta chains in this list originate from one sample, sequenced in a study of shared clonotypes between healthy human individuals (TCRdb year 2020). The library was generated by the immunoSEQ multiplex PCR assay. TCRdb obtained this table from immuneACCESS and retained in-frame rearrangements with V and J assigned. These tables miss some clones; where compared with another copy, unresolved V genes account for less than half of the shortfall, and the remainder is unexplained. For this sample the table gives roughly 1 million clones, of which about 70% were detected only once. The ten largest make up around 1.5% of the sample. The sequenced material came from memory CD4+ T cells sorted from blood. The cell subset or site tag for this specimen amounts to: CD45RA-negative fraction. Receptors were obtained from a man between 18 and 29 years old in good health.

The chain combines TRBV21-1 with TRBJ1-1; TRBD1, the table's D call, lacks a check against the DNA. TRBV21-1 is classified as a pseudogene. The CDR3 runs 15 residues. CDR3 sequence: CASSKVKGRRTEAFF. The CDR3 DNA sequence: TGTGCCAGCAGCAAAGTGAAGGGGCGTCGTACTGAAGCTTTCTTT.

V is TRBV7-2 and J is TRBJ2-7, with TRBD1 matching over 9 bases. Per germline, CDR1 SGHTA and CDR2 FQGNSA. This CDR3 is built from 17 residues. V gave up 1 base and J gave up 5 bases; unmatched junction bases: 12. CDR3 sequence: CASSLEALGTGFHEQYF. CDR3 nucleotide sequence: TGTGCCAGCAGCTTAGAGGCTCTCGGGACAGGGTTCCACGAGCAGTACTTC.

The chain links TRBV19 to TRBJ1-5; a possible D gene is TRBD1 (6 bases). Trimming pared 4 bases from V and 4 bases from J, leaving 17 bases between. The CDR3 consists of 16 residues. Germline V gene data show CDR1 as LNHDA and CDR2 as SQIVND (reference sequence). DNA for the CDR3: TGTGCCAGTAGTAGACGACAGGACTTCGGTAATCAGCCCCAGCATTTT. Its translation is CASSRRQDFGNQPQHF.

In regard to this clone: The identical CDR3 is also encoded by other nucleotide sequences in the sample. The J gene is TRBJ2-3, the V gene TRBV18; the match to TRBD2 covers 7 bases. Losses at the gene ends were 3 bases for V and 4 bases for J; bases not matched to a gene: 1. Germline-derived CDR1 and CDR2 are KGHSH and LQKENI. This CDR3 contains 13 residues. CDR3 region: CASSPGGADTQYF. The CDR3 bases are TGTGCCAGCTCACCGGGGGGGGCAGATACGCAGTATTTT. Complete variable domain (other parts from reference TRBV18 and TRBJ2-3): NAGVMQNPRHLVRRRGQEARLRCSPMKGHSHVYWYRQLPEEGLKFMVYLQKENIIDESGMPKERFSAEFPKEGPSILRIQQVVRGDSAAYFCASSPGGADTQYFGPGTRLTVL.

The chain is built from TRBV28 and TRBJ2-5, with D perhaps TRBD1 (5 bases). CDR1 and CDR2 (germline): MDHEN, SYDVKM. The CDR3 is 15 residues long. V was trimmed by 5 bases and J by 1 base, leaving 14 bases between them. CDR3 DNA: TGTGCCAGCAGTACCCAAAGGGGTTTCCAAGAGACCCAGTACTTC. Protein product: CASSTQRGFQETQYF.

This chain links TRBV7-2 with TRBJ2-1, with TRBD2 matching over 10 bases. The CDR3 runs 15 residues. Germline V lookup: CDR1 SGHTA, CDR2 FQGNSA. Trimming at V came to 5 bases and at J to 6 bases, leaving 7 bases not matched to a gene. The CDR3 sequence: CASSRSGRAINEQFF. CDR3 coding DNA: TGTGCCAGCAGCCGAAGCGGGAGGGCCATCAATGAGCAGTTCTTC.

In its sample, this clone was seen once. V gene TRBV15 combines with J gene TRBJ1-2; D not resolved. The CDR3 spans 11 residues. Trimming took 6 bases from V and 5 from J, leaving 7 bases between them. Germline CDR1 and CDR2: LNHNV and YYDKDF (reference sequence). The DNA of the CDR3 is TGTGCCACCAGTGAAGGATATGGCTACACCTTC. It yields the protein CATSEGYGYTF.

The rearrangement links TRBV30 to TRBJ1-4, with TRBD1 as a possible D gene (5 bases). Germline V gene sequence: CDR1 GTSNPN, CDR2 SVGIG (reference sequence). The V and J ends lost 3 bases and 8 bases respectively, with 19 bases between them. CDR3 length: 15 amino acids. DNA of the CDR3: TGTGCCTGGAGGAGCCGGGACTCCTTTCAGGAAAAACTGTTTTTT. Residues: CAWRSRDSFQEKLFF.

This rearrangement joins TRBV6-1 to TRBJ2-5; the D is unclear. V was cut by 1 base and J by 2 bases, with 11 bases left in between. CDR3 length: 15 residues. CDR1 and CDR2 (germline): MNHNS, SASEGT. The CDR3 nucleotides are TGTGCCAGCAGTGAAGGGGCCAGCCCTCAAGAGACCCAGTACTTC. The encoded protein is CASSEGASPQETQYF.

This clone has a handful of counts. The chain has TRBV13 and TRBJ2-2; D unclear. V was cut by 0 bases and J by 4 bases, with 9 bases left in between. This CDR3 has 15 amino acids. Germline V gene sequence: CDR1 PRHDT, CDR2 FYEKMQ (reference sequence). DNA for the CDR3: TGTGCCAGCAGCTTAGGACTTCAAACCACCGGGGAGCTGTTTTTT. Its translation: CASSLGLQTTGELFF. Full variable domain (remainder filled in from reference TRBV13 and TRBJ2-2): AAGVIQSPRHLIKEKRETATLKCYPIPRHDTVYWYQQGPGQDPQFLISFYEKMQSDKGSIPDRFSAQQFSDYHSELNMSSLELGDSALYFCASSLGLQTTGELFFGEGSRLTVL.

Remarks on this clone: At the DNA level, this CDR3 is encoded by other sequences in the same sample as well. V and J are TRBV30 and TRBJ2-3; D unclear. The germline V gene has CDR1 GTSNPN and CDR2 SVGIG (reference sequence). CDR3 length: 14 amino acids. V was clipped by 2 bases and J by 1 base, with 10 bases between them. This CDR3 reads CAWSLRRGTDTQYF. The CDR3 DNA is TGTGCCTGGAGTCTTAGAAGGGGCACAGATACGCAGTATTTT. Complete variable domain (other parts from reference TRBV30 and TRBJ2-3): SQTIHQWPATLVQPVGSPLSLECTVEGTSNPNLYWYRQAAGRGLQLLFYSVGIGQISSEVPQNLSASRPQDRQFILSSKKLLLSDSGFYLCAWSLRRGTDTQYFGPGTRLTVL.

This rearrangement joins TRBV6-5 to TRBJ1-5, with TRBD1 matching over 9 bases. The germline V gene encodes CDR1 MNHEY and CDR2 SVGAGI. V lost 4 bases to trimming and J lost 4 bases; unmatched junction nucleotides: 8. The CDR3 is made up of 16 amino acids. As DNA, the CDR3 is TGTGCCAGCAGTTTAGGGACAGGGAATGGGAATCAGCCCCAGCATTTT. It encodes CASSLGTGNGNQPQHF.

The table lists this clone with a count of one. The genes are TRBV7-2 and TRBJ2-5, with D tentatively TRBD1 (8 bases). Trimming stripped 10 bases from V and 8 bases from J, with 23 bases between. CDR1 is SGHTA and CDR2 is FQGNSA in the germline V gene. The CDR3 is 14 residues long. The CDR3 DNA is TGTGCCACCCAGCGGGACAGGTCATCAGACACCCAGTACTTC. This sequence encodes CATQRDRSSDTQYF.

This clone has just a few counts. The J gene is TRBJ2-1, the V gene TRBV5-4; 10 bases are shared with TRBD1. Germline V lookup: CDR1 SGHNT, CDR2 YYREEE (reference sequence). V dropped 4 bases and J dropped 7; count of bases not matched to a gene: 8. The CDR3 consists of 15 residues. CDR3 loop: CASSPAGQGRNEQFF. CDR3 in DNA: TGTGCCAGCAGCCCGGCGGGACAGGGGAGGAATGAGCAGTTCTTC.